This T cell receptor (beta chain) was profiled in a study of response to subunit inactivated influenza vaccine. This CDR3 is 16 amino acids long. Germline V CDR1 and CDR2: LGHNA, YNFKEQ. Trimming stripped 0 bases from V and 5 bases from J, with 14 bases between. Each CDR3 protein gets one entry after TCRdb re-called the RT-PCR reads with MiXCR. The sample has around 570,000 distinct CDR3 sequences, 7.6% seen once; the top ten hold 10% to 15%. Study-wide results and caveats: The authors suggested that every seasonal influenza vaccination recruits few new T cells.

This clonotype was seen only once. The antigen remains undetermined. Sequences were derived from PBMCs from blood, sampled less than 30 months after vaccination. The source of this sequence is a man between 45 and 75 years old who received an inactivated influenza vaccine. The chain combines TRBV4-2 with TRBJ2-1, with a tentative D call TRBD2 (6 bases). This CDR3 is CASSQDKAGYNNEQFF. In DNA, the CDR3 is TGTGCCAGCAGCCAAGATAAGGCGGGATATAACAATGAGCAGTTCTTC.